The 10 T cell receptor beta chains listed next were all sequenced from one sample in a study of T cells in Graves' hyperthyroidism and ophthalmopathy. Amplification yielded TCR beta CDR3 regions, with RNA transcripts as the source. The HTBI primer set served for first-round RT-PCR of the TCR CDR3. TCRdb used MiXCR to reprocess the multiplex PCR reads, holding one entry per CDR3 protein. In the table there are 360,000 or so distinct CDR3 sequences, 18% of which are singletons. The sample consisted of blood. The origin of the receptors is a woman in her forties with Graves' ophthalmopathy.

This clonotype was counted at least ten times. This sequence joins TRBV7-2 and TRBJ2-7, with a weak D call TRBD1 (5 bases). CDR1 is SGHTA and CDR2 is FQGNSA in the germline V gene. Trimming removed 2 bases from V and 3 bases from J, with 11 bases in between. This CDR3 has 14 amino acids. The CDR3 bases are TGTGCCAGCAGCTTAAGGCAGGGAAACTACGAGCAGTACTTC. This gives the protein CASSLRQGNYEQYF.

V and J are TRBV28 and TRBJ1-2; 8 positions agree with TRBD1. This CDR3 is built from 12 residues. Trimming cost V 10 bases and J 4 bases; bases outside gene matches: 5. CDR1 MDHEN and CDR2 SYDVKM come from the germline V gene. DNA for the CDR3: TGTGCCATACGGACAGGGATCTATGGCTACACCTTC. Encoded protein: CAIRTGIYGYTF.

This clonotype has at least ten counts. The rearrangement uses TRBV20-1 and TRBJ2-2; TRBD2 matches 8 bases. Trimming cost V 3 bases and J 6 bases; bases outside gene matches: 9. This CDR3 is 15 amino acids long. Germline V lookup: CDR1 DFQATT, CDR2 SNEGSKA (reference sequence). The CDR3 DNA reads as TGCAGTGCTAGTCGAAGCGGGAGACGCGCCGGGGAGCTGTTTTTT. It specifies CSASRSGRRAGELFF.

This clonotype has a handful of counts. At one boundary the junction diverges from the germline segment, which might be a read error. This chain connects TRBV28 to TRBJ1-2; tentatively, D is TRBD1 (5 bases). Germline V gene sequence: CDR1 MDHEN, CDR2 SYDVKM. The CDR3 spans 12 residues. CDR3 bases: TGTGCCAGCACTTTCAGGTGGCAGGGCTACAGCTTC. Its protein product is CASTFRWQGYSF.

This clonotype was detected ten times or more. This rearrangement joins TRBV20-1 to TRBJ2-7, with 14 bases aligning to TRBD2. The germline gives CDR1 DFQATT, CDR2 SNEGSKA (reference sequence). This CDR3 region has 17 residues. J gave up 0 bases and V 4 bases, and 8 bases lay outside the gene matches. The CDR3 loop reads CSATGTSGSGLSYEQYF. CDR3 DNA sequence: TGCAGTGCTACCGGGACTAGCGGGAGCGGACTCTCCTACGAGCAGTACTTC.

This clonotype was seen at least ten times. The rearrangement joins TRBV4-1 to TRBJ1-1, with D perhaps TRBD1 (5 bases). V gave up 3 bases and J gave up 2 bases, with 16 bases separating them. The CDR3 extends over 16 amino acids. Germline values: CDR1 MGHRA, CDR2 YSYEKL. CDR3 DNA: TGCGCCAGCAGCCACCATGGAGGACGGGGCAACACTGAAGCTTTCTTT. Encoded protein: CASSHHGGRGNTEAFF.

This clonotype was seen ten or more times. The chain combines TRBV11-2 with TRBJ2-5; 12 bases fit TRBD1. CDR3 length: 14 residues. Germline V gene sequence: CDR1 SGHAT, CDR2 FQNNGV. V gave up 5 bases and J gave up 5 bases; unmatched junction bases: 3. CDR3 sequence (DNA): TGTGCCAGCAGCGGGACAGGGGGCTGGGAGACCCAGTACTTC. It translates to CASSGTGGWETQYF.

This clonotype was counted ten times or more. The CDR3 nucleotides are TGTGCCAGTAGGGGCCAGGGTTTTTCTGAAGCTTTCTTT. Its translation: CASRGQGFSEAFF. The chain is built from TRBV19 and TRBJ1-1, with D possibly TRBD1 on 5 matching bases. The V end was cut by 6 bases, the J end by 6 bases, with 14 bases between. CDR1 and CDR2 (germline): LNHDA, SQIVND (reference sequence). This CDR3 spans 13 amino acids.

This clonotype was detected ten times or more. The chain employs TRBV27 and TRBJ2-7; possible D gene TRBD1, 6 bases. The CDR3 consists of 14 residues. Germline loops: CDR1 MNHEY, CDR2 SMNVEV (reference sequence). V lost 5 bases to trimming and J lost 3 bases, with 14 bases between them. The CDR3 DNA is TGTGCCAGCAGTGGGGGACAAACTATCTACGAGCAGTACTTC. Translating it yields CASSGGQTIYEQYF.

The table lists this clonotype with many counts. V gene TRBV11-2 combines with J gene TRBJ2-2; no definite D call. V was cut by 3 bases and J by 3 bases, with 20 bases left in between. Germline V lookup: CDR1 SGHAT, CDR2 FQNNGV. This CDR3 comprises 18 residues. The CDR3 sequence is CASSFREPHREDTGELFF. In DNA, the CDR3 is TGTGCCAGCAGCTTTAGGGAACCCCACCGCGAAGACACCGGGGAGCTGTTTTTT.